The 27 T cell receptor beta chains given below trace back to one sample, sequenced in a study of Graves' ophthalmopathy and Graves' hyperthyroidism (dated 2018 in TCRdb). This sample was sequenced with an Illumina HiSeq 2000. For repertoire sequencing, TCR beta CDR3 regions were amplified from RNA transcripts. The first round was an RT-PCR using HTBI primers with the Qiagen OneStep RT-PCR kit, and this first round was followed by a second-round multiplex PCR, then size selection and purification. The raw public reads went through TCRdb reprocessing: fastp at Q25, MiXCR clone calling, in-frame beta chains kept. Rows with one shared CDR3 protein collapse into an entry with the most common genes and DNA. In this sample the table shows tens of thousands of distinct CDR3 sequences, less than 55% of which occur a single time. The ten largest make up 4.5% to 5% of the sample. Sequenced: peripheral blood. These receptors came from an adult woman with Graves' ophthalmopathy.

This clonotype was found many times. The chain is built from TRBV5-8 and TRBJ2-7; D is unclear. With 2 bases removed from V and 6 bases from J, the gap between germline ends came to 18 bases. The length of the CDR3 is 15 residues. The germline V gene has CDR1 SGHTS and CDR2 YDEGEE. The DNA for the CDR3 is TGTGCCAGCAGCTTCGATAGGACGAGAGCTGGCGAGCAGTACTTC. It yields the protein CASSFDRTRAGEQYF.

This clonotype is medium-sized (0.01 to 0.1%) in the sample. The chain combines TRBV24-1 with TRBJ2-1; 7 bases align to TRBD1. The CDR3 spans 14 residues. The germline CDR1 and CDR2 sequences are KGHDR and SFDVKD. V was pared by 12 bases and J by 5 bases, with 12 bases of the junction left unmatched. CDR3 coding DNA: TGTGCCGTTAAATCCGGGACAGTAGACAATGAGCAGTTCTTC. This gives the protein CAVKSGTVDNEQFF.

This clonotype ranks as medium-sized (0.01 to 0.1%). The chain couples TRBV20-1 to TRBJ1-4; no clear D. Trimming took off 6 bases at V and 3 bases at J, with 11 bases between the two ends. The germline CDR1 and CDR2 sequences are DFQATT and SNEGSKA (reference sequence). The CDR3 totals 13 residues. Written as DNA, the CDR3 is TGCAGTGCCCGGGGAGGGCCTAATGAAAAACTGTTTTTT. Its protein product is CSARGGPNEKLFF.

The V call is TRBV7-2, the J call TRBJ2-5; D may be TRBD1 or TRBD2 (7 bases each). The CDR3 is made up of 18 amino acids. V lost 5 bases and J lost 4, with 26 bases in between. Per the germline V gene, CDR1 is SGHTA and CDR2 is FQGNSA. The CDR3 DNA reads as TGTGCCAGCAGCGTGGCTCCCAGGGGGGGGGGGCGGGGAGAGACCCAGTACTTC. Residues: CASSVAPRGGGRGETQYF.

The CDR3 spells CASSDKTGDTIYF. CDR3 DNA sequence: TGTGCCAGCAGTGACAAGACAGGGGACACCATATATTTT. The chain couples TRBV7-9 to TRBJ1-3, with TRBD1 matching 8 bases. Germline loops: CDR1 SEHNR, CDR2 FQNEAQ (reference sequence). Trimming cost V 6 bases and J 8 bases; bases outside gene matches: 6. This CDR3 comprises 13 residues.

The CDR3 region has the DNA TGTGCCAGCAGTTATTGGGCCGGTTCACCCCTCCACTTT. It encodes CASSYWAGSPLHF. The V call is TRBV12-3 or TRBV12-4, the J call TRBJ1-6; D gene unclear. The CDR3 has 13 residues. The ends were cut back, 4 bases at V and 9 bases at J, with 10 bases in the middle.

The rearrangement uses TRBV29-1 and TRBJ2-2; D not resolved. Germline V gene lookup returns CDR1 SQVTM and CDR2 ANQGSEA. This CDR3 comprises 12 residues. The V end lost 7 bases, the J end lost 0 bases, and 6 bases lay between the germline ends. The CDR3 DNA sequence: TGCAGCGGCTGTGCGAACACCGGGGAGCTGTTTTTT. Encoded protein: CSGCANTGELFF.

V is TRBV20-1 and J is TRBJ1-6; D possibly corresponds to TRBD1 (5 bases). V was pared by 3 bases and J by 4 bases, with 10 bases between. Germline V gene lookup returns CDR1 DFQATT and CDR2 SNEGSKA (reference sequence). The CDR3 totals 14 residues. CDR3: CSASGAAYNSPLHF. CDR3 bases: TGCAGTGCTAGTGGGGCAGCTTATAATTCACCCCTCCACTTT.

V gene TRBV9 combines with J gene TRBJ2-1; TRBD1 aligns across 7 bases. V lost 2 bases, J lost 7 bases, and 9 bases stayed unmatched. Germline-derived CDR1 and CDR2 are SGDLS and YYNGEE. CDR3 length: 15 amino acids. This chain's CDR3 is CASSVGPGQQNEQFF. In nucleotides, the CDR3 is TGTGCCAGCAGCGTGGGACCGGGACAGCAAAATGAGCAGTTCTTC.

This clonotype showed up just once. It may be a read error: a sequence one base away is much more abundant. The chain links TRBV27 to TRBJ2-1, with D tentatively TRBD1 (6 bases). Germline V CDR1 and CDR2: MNHEY, SMNVEV (reference sequence). The CDR3 is 14 amino acids. Trimming left V 5 bases short and J 6 bases short, with 14 bases between. The CDR3 DNA is TGTGCCAGCAGTCTTACCAGGGGACGCAATGAGCAGTTCTTC. Protein: CASSLTRGRNEQFF.

Comments on this clonotype: The junction shows a germline mismatch at one end, possibly a read error. V and J are TRBV7-2 and TRBJ1-1; D remains unclear. The CDR3 is 12 amino acids. Looked up from germline, CDR1 is SGHTA and CDR2 is FQGNSA. CDR3 residues: CASSLWCTEAFF. CDR3 DNA: TGCGCCAGCAGCTTATGGTGCACTGAAGCTTTCTTT.

The chain uses TRBV20-1 and TRBJ2-1; 9 bases align to TRBD2. V lost 7 bases, J lost 7 bases, and 8 bases stayed unmatched. This CDR3 has 13 amino acids. Germline V gene lookup returns CDR1 DFQATT and CDR2 SNEGSKA (reference sequence). CDR3 DNA: TGCAGTGTATTACGGACTAGCGATAATGAGCAGTTCTTC. It encodes CSVLRTSDNEQFF.

The chain joins TRBV24-1 to TRBJ2-1, with unresolved D. CDR3 length: 12 amino acids. With 4 bases removed from V and 7 bases from J, the gap between germline ends came to 7 bases. The germline CDR1 and CDR2 sequences are KGHDR and SFDVKD. The CDR3 protein is CATSDPRNEQFF. In nucleotides, the CDR3 is TGTGCCACCAGTGACCCTCGGAATGAGCAGTTCTTC.

In its sample, this clonotype was seen many times. J is TRBJ2-3 and V is TRBV5-1; TRBD1 matches at 8 bases. The CDR3 covers 15 residues. The germline V gene has CDR1 SGHRS and CDR2 YFSETQ. The junction had 9 bases not matched to a gene; V was cut back by 4 bases and J by 5 bases. CDR3 sequence: CASSQTGDSGDTQYF. The CDR3 DNA reads as TGCGCCAGCAGCCAGACAGGGGATTCTGGAGATACGCAGTATTTT.

This clonotype was observed many times. CDR3 nucleotides: TGCGCCAGCAGCCAAGTAGACAGCGGTGGGCAGTATTTT. Its translation: CASSQVDSGGQYF. The chain links TRBV4-3 to TRBJ2-3; D may be TRBD1 or TRBD2 (5 bases each). Germline V gene data show CDR1 as LGHNA and CDR2 as YSLEER. CDR3 length equals 13 residues. Trimming stripped 1 base from V and 11 bases from J, with 13 bases between.

This clonotype was counted ten times or more. The chain combines TRBV19 with TRBJ1-2; D remains unclear. The germline CDR1 and CDR2 sequences are LNHDA and SQIVND (reference sequence). Trimming took 1 base from V and 8 from J, leaving 5 bases between them. The CDR3 sequence is 11 residues long. The CDR3 DNA follows: TGTGCCAGTAGTATAGGACCCGGCTACACCTTC. Translated, it gives CASSIGPGYTF.

This clonotype was counted at least ten times. V gene TRBV6-4 combines with J gene TRBJ2-1; perhaps TRBD1 as D (5 bases). The length of the CDR3 is 15 residues. V was clipped by 4 bases and J by 8 bases, with 18 bases between them. Germline values: CDR1 MRHNA, CDR2 SNTAGT. The CDR3 is CASSVLLGRVDEQFF. Here the CDR3 DNA reads TGTGCCAGCAGTGTGCTCCTGGGCAGGGTGGATGAGCAGTTCTTC.

About this clonotype: Because the CDR3 is missing its conserved closing phenylalanine or tryptophan, this is likely a read error. V and J are TRBV3-1 and TRBJ1-3, with unresolved D. From germline, CDR1 is LGHDT and CDR2 YNNKEL (reference sequence). The CDR3 sequence is 17 residues long. V was cut by 2 bases and J by 1 base, with 15 bases left in between. Here the CDR3 reads CASSQPRSSISGNTIYL. The CDR3 DNA reads as TGTGCCAGCAGCCAACCCAGGAGCTCAATTTCTGGAAACACCATATATCTT.

This clonotype was recorded many times. V and J are TRBV4-2 and TRBJ2-6, with D possibly matching TRBD2 (6 bases). Germline CDR1 is LGHNA and CDR2 is YNFKEQ. V gave up 1 base and J gave up 0 bases, with 7 bases separating them. The CDR3 length is 16 residues. This CDR3 is CASSQAGVSGANVLTF. CDR3 nucleotides: TGTGCCAGCAGCCAAGCGGGGGTCTCTGGGGCCAACGTCCTGACTTTC.

V gene TRBV7-2 combines with J gene TRBJ2-2, with 10 bases fitting TRBD2. The CDR3 spans 18 residues. CDR1 and CDR2 (germline): SGHTA, FQGNSA. V shed 1 base, J shed 13 bases, and the junction held 18 bases outside the gene matches. The CDR3 region has the DNA TGTGCCAGCAGCTTAGGGCCTAGCGGGAGAAGCCCGGGGGCAGGGCTGTTTTTT. Translation: CASSLGPSGRSPGAGLFF.

This sequence joins TRBV6-6 and TRBJ1-3; the D is unclear. Germline V gives CDR1 MNHNY, CDR2 SVGAGI (reference sequence). V was clipped by 0 bases and J by 4 bases, with 4 bases between them. This CDR3 comprises 13 residues. CDR3 nucleotides: TGTGCCAGCAGTTACTCTTACGGAAACACCATATATTTT. Its protein product is CASSYSYGNTIYF.

The J gene is TRBJ2-3, the V gene TRBV9; 11 bases fit TRBD2. Germline CDR1 reads SGDLS; CDR2 reads YYNGEE. The CDR3 runs to 16 residues. Trimming took 1 base from V and 11 from J; bases not matched to a gene: 12. This chain's CDR3 is CASSVMTSGTYNEQYF. The CDR3 DNA reads TGTGCCAGCAGCGTAATGACTAGCGGGACCTACAATGAGCAGTATTTT.

This clonotype was detected ten times or more. The rearrangement uses TRBV5-1 and TRBJ1-1; no firm D call. The CDR3 is 16 amino acids. Germline lookup yields CDR1 SGHRS and CDR2 YFSETQ. With 0 bases removed from V and 4 bases from J, the gap between germline ends came to 16 bases. CDR3 in amino acids: CASSLAALAGSTEAFF. Here the CDR3 DNA reads TGCGCCAGCAGCTTGGCGGCACTCGCGGGGAGCACTGAAGCTTTCTTT.

This clonotype is medium-sized by share. J is TRBJ2-3 and V is TRBV25-1, with a tentative D call TRBD2 (7 bases). V dropped 8 bases and J dropped 4 bases, with 19 bases sitting between them. Germline loops: CDR1 MGHDK, CDR2 SYGVNS. The length of the CDR3 is 15 residues. Here the CDR3 reads CASFNTAGAADTQYF. CDR3 sequence (DNA): TGTGCCAGCTTCAACACTGCGGGGGCCGCAGATACGCAGTATTTT.

This clonotype was recorded at least ten times. The V and J genes are TRBV2 and TRBJ2-2, with 10 bases identical to TRBD2. CDR1 is SNHLY, CDR2 FYNNEI, per germline. CDR3 length equals 15 residues. The junction had 7 bases not matched to a gene; V was cut back by 8 bases and J by 4 bases. CDR3 sequence: CASAGLAAPTGELFF. Written as DNA, the CDR3 is TGTGCCAGCGCCGGACTAGCGGCACCCACCGGGGAGCTGTTTTTT. Together with reference TRBV2 and TRBJ2-2, the CDR3 gives the full variable domain: EPEVTQTPSHQVTQMGQEVILRCVPISNHLYFYWYRQILGQKVEFLVSFYNNEISEKSEIFDDQFSVERPDGSNFTLKIRSTKLEDSAMYFCASAGLAAPTGELFFGEGSRLTVL.

V gene TRBV7-3 combines with J gene TRBJ2-5, with D perhaps matching TRBD1 or TRBD2 (5 bases each). The V end lost 3 bases, the J end lost 3 bases, and 20 bases lay between the germline ends. CDR1 and CDR2 from the germline V gene are SGHTA and FQGTGA. The CDR3 sequence is 17 residues long. CDR3 protein: CASSLGETGENKETQYF. The CDR3 DNA is TGTGCCAGCAGCTTGGGGGAGACCGGGGAGAATAAAGAGACCCAGTACTTC. Together with reference TRBV7-3 and TRBJ2-5, the CDR3 gives the full variable domain: GAGVSQTPSNKVTEKGKYVELRCDPISGHTALYWYRQSLGQGPEFLIYFQGTGAADDSGLPNDRFFAVRPEGSVSTLKIQRTERGDSAVYLCASSLGETGENKETQYFGPGTRLLVL.

This clonotype came up many times. CDR3 nucleotides: TGTGCCAGCAGGGAGAACACTGAAGCTTTCTTT. Protein product: CASRENTEAFF. V and J are TRBV6-5 and TRBJ1-1, with D unresolved. CDR1 and CDR2 (germline): MNHEY, SVGAGI. V dropped 6 bases and J dropped 1 base, with 3 bases sitting between them. The CDR3 sequence is 11 residues long.